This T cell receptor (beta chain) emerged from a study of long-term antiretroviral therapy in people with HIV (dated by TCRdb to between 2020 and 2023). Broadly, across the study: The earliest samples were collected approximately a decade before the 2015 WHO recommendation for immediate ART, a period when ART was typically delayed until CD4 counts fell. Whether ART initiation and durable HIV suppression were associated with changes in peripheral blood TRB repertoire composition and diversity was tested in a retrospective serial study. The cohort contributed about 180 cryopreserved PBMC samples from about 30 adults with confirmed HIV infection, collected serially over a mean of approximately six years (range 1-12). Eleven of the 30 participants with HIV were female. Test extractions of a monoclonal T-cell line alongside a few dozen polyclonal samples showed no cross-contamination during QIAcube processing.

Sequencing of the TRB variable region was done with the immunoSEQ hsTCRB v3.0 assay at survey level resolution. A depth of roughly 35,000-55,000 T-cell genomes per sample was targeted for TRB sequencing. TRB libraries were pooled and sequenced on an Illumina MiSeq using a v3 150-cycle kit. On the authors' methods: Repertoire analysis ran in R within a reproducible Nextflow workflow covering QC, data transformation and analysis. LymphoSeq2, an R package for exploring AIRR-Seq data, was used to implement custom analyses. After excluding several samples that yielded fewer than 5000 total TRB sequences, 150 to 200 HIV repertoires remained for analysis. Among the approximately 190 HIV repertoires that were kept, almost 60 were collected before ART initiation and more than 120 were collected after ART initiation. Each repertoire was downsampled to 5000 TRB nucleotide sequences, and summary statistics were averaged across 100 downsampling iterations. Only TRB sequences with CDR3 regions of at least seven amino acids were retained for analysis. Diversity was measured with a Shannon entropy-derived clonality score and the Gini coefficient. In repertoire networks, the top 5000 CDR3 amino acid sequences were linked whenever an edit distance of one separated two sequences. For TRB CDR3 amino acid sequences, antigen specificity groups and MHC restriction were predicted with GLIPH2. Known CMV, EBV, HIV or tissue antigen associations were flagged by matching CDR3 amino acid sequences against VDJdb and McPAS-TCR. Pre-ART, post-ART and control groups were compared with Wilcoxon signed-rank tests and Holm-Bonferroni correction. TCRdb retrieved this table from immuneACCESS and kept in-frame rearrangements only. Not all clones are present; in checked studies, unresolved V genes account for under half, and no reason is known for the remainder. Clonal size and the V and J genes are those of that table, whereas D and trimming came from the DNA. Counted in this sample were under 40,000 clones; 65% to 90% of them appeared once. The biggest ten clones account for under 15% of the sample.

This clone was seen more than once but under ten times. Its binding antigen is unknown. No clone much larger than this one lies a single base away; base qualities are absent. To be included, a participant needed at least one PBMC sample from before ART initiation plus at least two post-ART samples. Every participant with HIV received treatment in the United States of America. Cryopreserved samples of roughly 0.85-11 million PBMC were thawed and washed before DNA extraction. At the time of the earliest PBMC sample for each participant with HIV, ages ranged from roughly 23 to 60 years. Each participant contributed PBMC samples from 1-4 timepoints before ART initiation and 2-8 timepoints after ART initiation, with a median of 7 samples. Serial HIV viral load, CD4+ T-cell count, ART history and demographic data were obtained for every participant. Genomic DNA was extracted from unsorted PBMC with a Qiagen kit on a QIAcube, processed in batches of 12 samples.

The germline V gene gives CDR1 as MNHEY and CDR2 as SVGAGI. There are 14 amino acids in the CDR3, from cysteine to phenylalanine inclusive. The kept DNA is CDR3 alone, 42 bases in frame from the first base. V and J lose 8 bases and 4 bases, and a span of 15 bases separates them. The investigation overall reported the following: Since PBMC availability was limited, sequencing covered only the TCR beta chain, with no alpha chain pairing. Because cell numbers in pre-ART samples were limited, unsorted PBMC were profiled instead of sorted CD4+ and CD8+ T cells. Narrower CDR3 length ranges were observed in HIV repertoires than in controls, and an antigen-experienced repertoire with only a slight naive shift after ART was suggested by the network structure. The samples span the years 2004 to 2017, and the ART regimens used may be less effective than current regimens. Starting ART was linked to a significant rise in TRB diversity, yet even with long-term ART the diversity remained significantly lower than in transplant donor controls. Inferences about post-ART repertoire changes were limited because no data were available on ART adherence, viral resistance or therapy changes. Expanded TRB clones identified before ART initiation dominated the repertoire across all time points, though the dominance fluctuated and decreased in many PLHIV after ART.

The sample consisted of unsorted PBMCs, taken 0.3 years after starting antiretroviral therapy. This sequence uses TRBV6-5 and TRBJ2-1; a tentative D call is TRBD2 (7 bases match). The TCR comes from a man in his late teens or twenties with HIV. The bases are TGTGCCAGCGGTCTCGGGGGGCGGTACAATGAGCAGTTCTTC. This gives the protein CASGLGGRYNEQFF.